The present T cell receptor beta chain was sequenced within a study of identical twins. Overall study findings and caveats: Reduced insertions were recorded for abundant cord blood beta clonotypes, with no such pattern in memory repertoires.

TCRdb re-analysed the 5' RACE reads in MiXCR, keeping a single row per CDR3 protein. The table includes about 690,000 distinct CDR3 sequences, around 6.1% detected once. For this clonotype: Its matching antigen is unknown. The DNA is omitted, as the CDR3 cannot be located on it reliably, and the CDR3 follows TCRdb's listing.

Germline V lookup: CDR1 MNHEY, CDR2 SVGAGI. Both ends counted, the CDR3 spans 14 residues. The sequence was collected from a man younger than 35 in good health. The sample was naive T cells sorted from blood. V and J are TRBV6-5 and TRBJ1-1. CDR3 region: CASSSSGLPTEAFF.